The 8 T cell receptor beta chains below all came from one sample that was sequenced in a study of shared clonotypes between healthy human individuals. Only CD45RO-negative cells positively selected for CCR7 counted as naive CD8 cells, so terminally differentiated effector memory CD45RA+ cells were excluded. TCRdb's table, derived via immunoSEQ multiplex PCR, lists solely in-frame clones and lacks some. The sample has roughly 590,000 clones; roughly 96% are singletons. Sequencing input: naive CD8+ T cells sorted from blood. The receptors were sampled from a woman in her twenties or thirties in good health.

The V call is TRBV5-1, the J call TRBJ1-2, with TRBD1 matching 7 bases. Germline V CDR1 and CDR2: SGHRS, YFSETQ. The CDR3 has 12 amino acids. The ends lost 4 bases at V and 8 bases at J; junction bases unmatched: 5. CDR3 nucleotides: TGCGCCAGCAGCGACGACAGGGCGGGCTACACCTTC. This sequence encodes CASSDDRAGYTF.

The chain combines TRBV5-6 with TRBJ2-2; D is uncertain. Trimming pared 0 bases from V and 1 base from J, leaving 7 bases between. The CDR3 loop spans 15 amino acids. The germline V gene encodes CDR1 SGHDT and CDR2 YYEEEE. CDR3 amino acids: CASSLAARNTGELFF. CDR3 DNA: TGTGCCAGCAGCTTGGCCGCCAGGAACACCGGGGAGCTGTTTTTT.

V and J are TRBV5-6 and TRBJ2-5; D is undetermined. The CDR3 is 11 residues long. In germline, CDR1 is SGHDT, CDR2 YYEEEE. The V and J ends lost 1 base and 5 bases respectively, with 3 bases between them. CDR3 in DNA: TGTGCCAGCAGCTTGCGGGAGACCCAGTACTTC. It codes for CASSLRETQYF.

Comment on this clone: Other DNA sequences of this sample code for an identical CDR3. J is TRBJ2-2 and V is TRBV4-1, with unresolved D. V dropped 0 bases and J dropped 2 bases, with 1 base sitting between them. This CDR3 contains 13 residues. Germline lookup yields CDR1 MGHRA and CDR2 YSYEKL. CDR3 in DNA: TGCGCCAGCAGCCAAGACAACACCGGGGAGCTGTTTTTT. This codes for CASSQDNTGELFF.

Concerning this clone: This same CDR3 is encoded by further DNA sequences in the sample. The DNA of the CDR3 is TGTGCCAGCAGTCCTGGGACAGGAGACTACGAGCAGTACTTC. As protein: CASSPGTGDYEQYF. This rearrangement joins TRBV27 to TRBJ2-7; TRBD1 matches at 8 bases. J gave up 3 bases and V 5 bases, and 6 bases lay outside the gene matches. CDR3 length: 14 residues. The germline CDR1 and CDR2 sequences are MNHEY and SMNVEV (reference sequence).

This chain uses TRBV7-9 with TRBJ2-1; D ambiguous. This CDR3 region has 15 residues. V lost 4 bases and J 1 base, leaving 11 bases between the germline ends. CDR1 is SEHNR, CDR2 FQNEAQ, per germline (reference sequence). CDR3 sequence: CASSSGSASYNEQFF. In DNA form, the CDR3 reads TGTGCCAGCAGCTCTGGGTCAGCGTCCTACAATGAGCAGTTCTTC. The full variable domain, rest sourced from reference TRBV7-9 and TRBJ2-1, is DTGVSQNPRHKITKRGQNVTFRCDPISEHNRLYWYRQTLGQGPEFLTYFQNEAQLEKSRLLSDRFSAERPKGSFSTLEIQRTEQGDSAMYLCASSSGSASYNEQFFGPGTRLTVL.

The chain has TRBV4-2 and TRBJ2-7, with TRBD2 matching 9 bases. The CDR3 contains 15 residues. CDR1 and CDR2 (germline): LGHNA, YNFKEQ. Losses at the gene ends were 0 bases for V and 3 bases for J; bases not matched to a gene: 3. The CDR3 here is CASSQETSGHYEQYF. CDR3 DNA: TGTGCCAGCAGCCAAGAGACTAGCGGCCACTACGAGCAGTACTTC.

The V and J genes are TRBV4-1 and TRBJ1-3; perhaps TRBD1 as D (6 bases). V lost 3 bases to trimming and J lost 0 bases, with 18 bases between them. Germline loops: CDR1 MGHRA, CDR2 YSYEKL. The CDR3 sequence is 18 residues long. The DNA of the CDR3 is TGCGCCAGCAGCCATGGAAGTGATCAGGGGAGCTCTGGAAACACCATATATTTT. Its translation: CASSHGSDQGSSGNTIYF.